This T cell receptor (beta chain) stems from a study of cytomegalovirus exposure and HLA in healthy donors. A roughly 120-subject validation cohort, separate from the roughly 670-subject first cohort, supplied the donors. Concerning this clone: With a much larger clone just one base away, this may be a read error. This sample includes further DNA sequences coding for the same CDR3.

The assay was immunoSEQ multiplex PCR, and TCRdb's table has in-frame clones only and misses some. The sample lists approximately 160,000 clones, about 85% occurring once. Trimming took 4 bases from V and 4 from J; bases not matched to a gene: 0. In germline, CDR1 is MRHNA, CDR2 SNTAGT. This CDR3 contains 15 residues. This chain joins TRBV6-4 and TRBJ2-1; 14 positions match TRBD2. The TCR was taken from a man under 40 in good health and CMV-seropositive. Sequencing was performed on PBMCs. In DNA, the CDR3 is TGTGCCAGCAGTGGGACTAGCGGGGGGTACAATGAGCAGTTCTTC. The encoded protein is CASSGTSGGYNEQFF.